This TCR beta chain appears in the sequencing data of a study of blood T cell repertoires in COVID-19. Background on the study: Sites in the United States, Italy and Spain provided acute and convalescent COVID-19 samples.

V lost 0 bases and J 3 bases, leaving 11 bases between the germline ends. Germline CDR1 reads MGHRA; CDR2 reads YSYEKL. The CDR3 is 15 residues long. TCRdb's copy holds only in-frame clones and misses some; the assay was immunoSEQ multiplex PCR. The table includes over 150,000 clones, 85% to 90% detected once. The TCR originated in a man aged 35 to 55 who had recovered from COVID-19. The rearrangement uses TRBV4-1 and TRBJ2-5; the D gene is possibly TRBD1 (6 bases). Sequencing was performed on PBMCs or T cells enriched from blood (not recorded which). CDR3 sequence: CASSQEDRFEETQYF. Here the CDR3 DNA reads TGCGCCAGCAGCCAAGAAGACAGGTTCGAAGAGACCCAGTACTTC.